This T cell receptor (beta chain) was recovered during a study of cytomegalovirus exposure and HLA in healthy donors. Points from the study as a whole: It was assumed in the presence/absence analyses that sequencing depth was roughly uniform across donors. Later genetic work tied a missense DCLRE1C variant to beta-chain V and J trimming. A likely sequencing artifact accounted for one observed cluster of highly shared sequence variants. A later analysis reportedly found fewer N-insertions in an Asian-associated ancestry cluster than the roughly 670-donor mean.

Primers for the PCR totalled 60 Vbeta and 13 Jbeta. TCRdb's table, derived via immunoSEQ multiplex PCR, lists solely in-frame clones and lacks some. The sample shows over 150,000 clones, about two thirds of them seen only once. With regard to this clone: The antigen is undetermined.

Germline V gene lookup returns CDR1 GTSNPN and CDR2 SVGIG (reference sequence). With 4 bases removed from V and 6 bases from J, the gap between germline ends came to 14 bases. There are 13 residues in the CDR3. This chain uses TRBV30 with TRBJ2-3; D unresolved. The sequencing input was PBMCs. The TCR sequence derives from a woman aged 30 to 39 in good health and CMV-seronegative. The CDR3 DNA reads TGTGCCTGGACGTCACTTAAGAAGGATACGCAGTATTTT. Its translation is CAWTSLKKDTQYF.